The clone carrying this TCR beta chain occurred many times. Its antigen is unidentified. The data derive from a study of Graves' ophthalmopathy and Graves' hyperthyroidism. Study context: Peripheral blood sampling preceded any treatment and occurred at initial diagnosis. Study outcomes and limitations: Blood samples also showed most expanded thyroid clonotypes exceeding 0.001 frequency.

The PBMCs originated from around 10 ml of fresh peripheral blood. Germline V gene sequence: CDR1 SGHTA, CDR2 FQGNSA. This CDR3 has 13 residues. J lost 3 bases, V lost 7 bases, and 4 bases had no gene match. TCR beta CDR3 amplification used RNA transcripts. The workflow started with a first-round RT-PCR run with HTBI primers and then moved on to a second-round multiplex PCR. MiXCR, applied by TCRdb to the multiplex PCR reads, yields one record per CDR3 protein. The sample consists of a few hundred thousand distinct CDR3 sequences, 15% to 19% of them appearing once. Sequencing was performed on peripheral blood. The sequence was obtained from a young woman with stable Graves' hyperthyroidism. V usage is TRBV7-2 and J usage is TRBJ1-2, with 8 bases that match TRBD1. Here the CDR3 DNA reads TGTGCCAGCACCCGGACAGGGCACTATGGCTACACCTTC. Amino acid sequence: CASTRTGHYGYTF.